Presented here are 10 T cell receptor beta chains from one specimen sequenced in a study of OX40 agonist ivuxolimab in advanced cancers. The table came from immunoSEQ multiplex PCR; TCRdb's copy has only in-frame clones and leaves some out. The sample includes 75,000 to 90,000 clones, roughly 93% of them seen just once. Sample: CD4+ or CD8+ T cells sorted from blood, taken in a trial of the OX40 agonist ivuxolimab. All receptors come from an adult with an advanced solid tumor such as melanoma, head and neck, liver or kidney cancer.

The chain carries TRBV5-1 and TRBJ1-3; TRBD1 agrees at 9 bases. Germline V gene data show CDR1 as SGHRS and CDR2 as YFSETQ. The CDR3 is 16 residues long. V shed 4 bases and J 1 base; nucleotides not matched to a gene: 6. For the CDR3, the DNA is TGCGCCAGCAGCCACACAGGGGGCTCATCTGGAAACACCATATATTTT. Translation gives CASSHTGGSSGNTIYF.

The chain carries TRBV30 and TRBJ2-1; 8 bases are a match to TRBD2. Germline loops: CDR1 GTSNPN, CDR2 SVGIG (reference sequence). The CDR3 runs to 14 residues. Trimming cost V 1 base and J 10 bases; bases outside gene matches: 9. The CDR3 protein is CAWSAGTRLGEQFF. CDR3 DNA: TGTGCCTGGAGTGCCGGGACTAGGCTAGGGGAGCAGTTCTTC.

The rearrangement links TRBV19 to TRBJ1-2; 8 bases align to TRBD1. The CDR3 runs 13 residues. The J segment lost 4 bases and the V segment lost 7 bases, leaving 5 bases of the junction unmatched. CDR1 LNHDA and CDR2 SQIVND come from the germline V gene (reference sequence). CDR3 coding DNA: TGTGCCAGTACCGCGACAGGGGCCTATGGCTACACCTTC. Protein: CASTATGAYGYTF.

With respect to this clone: The same CDR3 arises from other DNA sequences in this sample as well. The J gene is TRBJ2-2, the V gene TRBV18; D is unclear. There are 13 residues in the CDR3. V shed 3 bases and J shed 1 base, with 3 bases lying between them. CDR1 KGHSH and CDR2 LQKENI come from the germline V gene. CDR3 sequence (DNA): TGTGCCAGCTCACCTATGAACACCGGGGAGCTGTTTTTT. Translated: CASSPMNTGELFF.

The chain carries TRBV28 and TRBJ2-1, with 13 bases matching TRBD2. The CDR3 length is 21 residues. V dropped 0 bases and J dropped 6; count of bases not matched to a gene: 17. The V gene's germline CDR1 is MDHEN and CDR2 SYDVKM. This chain's CDR3 is CASSLWVIGTSGRAEGNEQFF. In DNA form, the CDR3 reads TGTGCCAGCAGTTTATGGGTGATAGGTACTAGCGGGAGGGCCGAAGGCAATGAGCAGTTCTTC.

This chain connects TRBV29-1 to TRBJ1-4; 8 bases fit TRBD1. CDR3 length equals 13 residues. The trim removed 5 bases at V and 8 bases at J, leaving 7 bases unmatched. Germline-derived CDR1 and CDR2 are SQVTM and ANQGSEA. In nucleotides, the CDR3 is TGCAGCGTTACAGGGGGAGAAAGAGAAAAACTGTTTTTT. This translates into CSVTGGEREKLFF.

V is TRBV2 and J is TRBJ1-2; TRBD1 might be the D (6 bases). V lost 3 bases to trimming and J lost 2 bases, with 10 bases between them. The CDR3 loop spans 14 amino acids. CDR1 and CDR2 (germline): SNHLY, FYNNEI. CDR3 residues: CASSEGTWNYGYTF. The CDR3 DNA follows: TGTGCCAGCAGTGAGGGGACATGGAACTATGGCTACACCTTC. Combining the CDR3 with reference TRBV2 and TRBJ1-2 gives the whole variable domain EPEVTQTPSHQVTQMGQEVILRCVPISNHLYFYWYRQILGQKVEFLVSFYNNEISEKSEIFDDQFSVERPDGSNFTLKIRSTKLEDSAMYFCASSEGTWNYGYTFGSGTRLTVV.

The chain recombines TRBV7-9 with TRBJ1-1, with D possibly being TRBD1 (5 bases). The V gene lost 2 bases and the J gene lost 0 bases, with 13 bases spanning the gap. CDR3 length: 16 amino acids. CDR1 is SEHNR, CDR2 FQNEAQ, per germline (reference sequence). The CDR3 sequence is CASSLIPRGLNTEAFF. The CDR3 DNA follows: TGTGCCAGCAGCTTAATCCCTCGGGGCCTGAACACTGAAGCTTTCTTT.

The chain recombines TRBV6-6 with TRBJ1-3; TRBD1 might be the D (5 bases). V lost 8 bases and J lost 2, with 13 bases in between. The germline V gene encodes CDR1 MNHNY and CDR2 SVGAGI (reference sequence). The length of the CDR3 is 14 residues. The CDR3 DNA reads as TGTGCCAGCGTGGGAGGAGGGGCTGGAAACACCATATATTTT. Encoded protein: CASVGGGAGNTIYF.

The chain employs TRBV10-3 and TRBJ2-2; the D is unclear. The CDR3 consists of 11 residues. In germline, CDR1 is ENHRY, CDR2 SYGVKD. Trimming cost V 7 bases and J 5 bases, with 5 bases left between them. The CDR3 loop is CAITGTGELFF. CDR3 coding DNA: TGTGCCATCACGGGTACCGGGGAGCTGTTTTTT.